The clone carrying this TCR beta chain appeared a single time. Its antigen is not identified. Using its own MiXCR run on the 5' RACE reads, TCRdb lists one record per CDR3 protein. The repertoire holds under 200,000 distinct CDR3 sequences, with 11% as singletons. This sample is drawn from a study of T-cell memory formation after mild COVID-19. V lost 1 base to trimming and J lost 6 bases; unmatched junction nucleotides: 3. The CDR3 is made up of 15 amino acids. Germline V gene data show CDR1 as LGHNA and CDR2 as YSLEER. The study's findings and limits: Pre-infection memory carried some responding clones, suggesting that cross-reactive memory joined. Clones contracting over day 15 to 85 were CD4/CD8 balanced, with later expanders leaning CD4+.

The sequenced sample consisted of PBMCs or a T cell subset sorted from them (not recorded which). The sequence came from a man younger than 30 who had mild COVID-19 (a few samples of this study predate the infection). Cell type and time point are not known. The gene calls are TRBV4-3 and TRBJ1-4; 9 positions agree with TRBD1. The CDR3 sequence: CASSQGDRDDEKLFF. As DNA, the CDR3 is TGCGCCAGCAGCCAAGGGGACAGGGACGATGAAAAACTGTTTTTT.